This TCR beta chain was identified in a study of shared clonotypes between healthy human individuals. The V end lost 1 base, the J end lost 5 bases, and 8 bases lay between the germline ends. The germline gives CDR1 SGHTA, CDR2 FQGNSA. The CDR3 is 14 residues long. Notes on the study in general: In general, naive subsets displayed greater estimated richness than memory subsets did. A few donors had approximately 4.6% of their naive CD4 clonotypes in common. Relative to clonotypes present in all four donors, those not shared had lower generation probabilities.

Deep was the level at which the assay was run. TCRdb keeps only in-frame clones here, not all; method: immunoSEQ multiplex PCR. The sample lists about 600,000 clones, 95% to 98% occurring once. Regarding this clone: Its antigen is as yet unknown.

V and J are TRBV7-2 and TRBJ2-2; no clear D. The receptor comes from a woman in her twenties or thirties in good health. The sequencing input was naive CD4+ T cells sorted from blood. Noted subset: CD45RA+ positively selected. This CDR3 reads CASSLGSRTGELFF. The CDR3 DNA follows: TGTGCCAGCAGCTTAGGATCCCGGACCGGGGAGCTGTTTTTT.